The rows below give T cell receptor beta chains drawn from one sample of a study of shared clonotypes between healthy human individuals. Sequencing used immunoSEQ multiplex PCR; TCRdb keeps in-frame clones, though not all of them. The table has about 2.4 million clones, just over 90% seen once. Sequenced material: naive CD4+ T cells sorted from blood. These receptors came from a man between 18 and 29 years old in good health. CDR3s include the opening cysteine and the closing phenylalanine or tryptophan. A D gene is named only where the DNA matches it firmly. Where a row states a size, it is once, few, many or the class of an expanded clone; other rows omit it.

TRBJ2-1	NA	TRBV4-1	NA	TGCGCCAGCAGCCTCCCGGGGGGACAGAATTTCAATGAGCAGTTCTTC	CASSLPGGQNFNEQFF
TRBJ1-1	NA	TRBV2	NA	TGTGCCAGCACCCAGGACGGATACACTGAAGCTTTCTTT	CASTQDGYTEAFF
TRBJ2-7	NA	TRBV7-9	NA	TGTGCCAGCAGCTTGTCCCCGGGACTTATCTCCTACGAGCAGTACTTC	CASSLSPGLISYEQYF
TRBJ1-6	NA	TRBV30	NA	TGTGCCTGGAAGGACGGATCGTATAATTCACCCCTCCACTTT	CAWKDGSYNSPLHF
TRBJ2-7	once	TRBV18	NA	TGTGCCAGCTCTCGGACAGCCACCTACGAGCAGTACTTC	CASSRTATYEQYF
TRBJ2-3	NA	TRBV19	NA	TGTGCCAGTAGGGGGGCTGGGAACACAGATACGCAGTATTTT	CASRGAGNTDTQYF
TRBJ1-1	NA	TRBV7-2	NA	TGTGCCAGCAGCTTAGCCGGGGGGGAGAACACTGAAGCTTTCTTT	CASSLAGGENTEAFF
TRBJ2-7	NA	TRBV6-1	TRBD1	TGTGCCAGCAGTGGTAACAGGGGGATACCCTACGAGCAGTACTTC	CASSGNRGIPYEQYF
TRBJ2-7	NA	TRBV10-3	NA	TGTGCCTCCGGGGCAGGCTGGGTGGGCGAGCAGTACTTC	CASGAGWVGEQYF
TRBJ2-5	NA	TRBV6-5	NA	TGTGCCAGCAACACTAGACAAGAGACCCAGTACTTC	CASNTRQETQYF
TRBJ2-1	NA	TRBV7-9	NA	TGTGCCAGCAGCTTAGCCGGGGGCAAATACAATGAGCAGTTCTTC	CASSLAGGKYNEQFF
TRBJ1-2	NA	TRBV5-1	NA	TGCGCCAGCAGCTTGGGGCCGGAGTCGAATGGCTACACCTTC	CASSLGPESNGYTF
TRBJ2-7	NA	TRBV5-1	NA	TGCGCCAGCAGCTTTATCGGCGGTTCCTCCTACGAGCAGTACTTC	CASSFIGGSSYEQYF
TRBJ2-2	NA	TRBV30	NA	TGTGCCTGGAGTGTCATGGCCAACACCGGGGAGCTGTTTTTT	CAWSVMANTGELFF
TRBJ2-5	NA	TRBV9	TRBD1	TGTGCCAGCAGCGTCGGCGACAGGGACCAAGAGACCCAGTACTTC	CASSVGDRDQETQYF
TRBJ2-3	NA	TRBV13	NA	TGTGCCAGCAGCTTAGAGGGGCTGGGACCAGCAGATACGCAGTATTTT	CASSLEGLGPADTQYF
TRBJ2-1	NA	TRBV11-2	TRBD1	TGTGCCAGCAGCTTAGTAGCGCGGACAGGCTACAATGAGCAGTTCTTC	CASSLVARTGYNEQFF
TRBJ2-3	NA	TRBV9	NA	TGTGCCAGCAGCGTAGTTGGAATTAGCACAGATACGCAGTATTTT	CASSVVGISTDTQYF
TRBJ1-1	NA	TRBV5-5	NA	TGTGCCAGCAGCTTGGCGTGGGGCGTGGACACTGAAGCTTTCTTT	CASSLAWGVDTEAFF
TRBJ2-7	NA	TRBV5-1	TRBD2	TGCGCCAGCAGCCCGGGGGGGTTCTCCTACGAGCAGTACTTC	CASSPGGFSYEQYF
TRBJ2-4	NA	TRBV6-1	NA	TGTGCCAGCAGCCCTGCGAGGGTGTCAGGAAACATTCAGTACTTC	CASSPARVSGNIQYF
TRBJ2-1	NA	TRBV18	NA	TGTGCCAGCTCACCTTTCCGGCCGCCGTCCTACAATGAGCAGTTCTTC	CASSPFRPPSYNEQFF
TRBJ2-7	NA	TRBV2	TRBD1	TGTGCCAGCAGTGATCCGGGACAGCAAGCCCCCTACGAGCAGTACTTC	CASSDPGQQAPYEQYF
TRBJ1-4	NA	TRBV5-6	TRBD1	TGTGCCAGCAGCTCCCGGGACAGGGTCCTCGGAGAAAAACTGTTTTTT	CASSSRDRVLGEKLFF
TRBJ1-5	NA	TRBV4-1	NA	TGCGCCAGCAGCCAGCCTACCAGGGGTAGCAATCAGCCCCAGCATTTT	CASSQPTRGSNQPQHF
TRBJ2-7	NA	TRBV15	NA	TGTGCCACCAGCAGAGAAAGGATTCAGGGGTACGAGCAGTACTTC	CATSRERIQGYEQYF
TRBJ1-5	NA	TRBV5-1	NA	TGCGCCAGCAGCTGGGGCGACAGCGATCAGCCCCAGCATTTT	CASSWGDSDQPQHF
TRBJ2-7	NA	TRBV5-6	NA	TGTGCCAGCAGCTTGGTTGAGGGCCTCGGGGAGCAGTACTTC	CASSLVEGLGEQYF
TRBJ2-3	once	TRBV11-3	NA	TGTGCCAGCAGCGCCGGCTTACTAGTAACAGATACGCAGTATTTT	CASSAGLLVTDTQYF
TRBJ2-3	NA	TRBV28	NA	TGTGCCAGCAGTTTAGGGGGCACAGATACGCAGTATTTT	CASSLGGTDTQYF
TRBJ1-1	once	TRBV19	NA	TGTGCCAGTAGTATAGACAGGGTCAGAGAAGCTTTCTTT	CASSIDRVREAFF
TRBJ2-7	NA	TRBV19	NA	TGTGCCAGTAGTCAGGGGCGCGGGACCTACGAGCAGTACTTC	CASSQGRGTYEQYF
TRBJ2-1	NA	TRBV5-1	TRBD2	TGCGCCAGCAGCTTGGCGTCGGCGGGAGGGCCTAATGAGCAGTTCTTC	CASSLASAGGPNEQFF
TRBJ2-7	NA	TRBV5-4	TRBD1	TGTGCCAGCAGTTTGACAGGGAACAACGAGCAGTACTTC	CASSLTGNNEQYF
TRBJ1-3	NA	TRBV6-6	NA	TGTGCCAGCAGTTACTCGACAGGCTCTGGAAACACCATATATTTT	CASSYSTGSGNTIYF
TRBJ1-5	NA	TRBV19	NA	TGTGCCAGTAGTATCACGAGTCAGGGGAATCAGCCCCAGCATTTT	CASSITSQGNQPQHF
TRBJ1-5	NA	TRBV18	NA	TGTGCCAGCTCACCATTAGGGGTTGGGAATAGCAATCAGCCCCAGCATTTT	CASSPLGVGNSNQPQHF
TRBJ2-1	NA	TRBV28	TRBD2	TGTGCCAGCAGTTTATTCCTCACTAGCGGGAAGAGCTCCTACAATGAGCAGTTCTTC	CASSLFLTSGKSSYNEQFF